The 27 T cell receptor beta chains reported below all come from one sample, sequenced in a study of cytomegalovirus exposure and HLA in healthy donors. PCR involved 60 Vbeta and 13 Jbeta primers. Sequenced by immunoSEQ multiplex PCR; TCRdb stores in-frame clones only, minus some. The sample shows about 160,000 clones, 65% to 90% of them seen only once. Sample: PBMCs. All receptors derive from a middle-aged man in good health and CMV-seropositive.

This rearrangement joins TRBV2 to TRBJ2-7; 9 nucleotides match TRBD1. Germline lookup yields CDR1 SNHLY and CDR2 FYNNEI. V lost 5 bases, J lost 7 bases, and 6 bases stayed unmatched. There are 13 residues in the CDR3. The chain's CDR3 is CASSTGTGREQYF. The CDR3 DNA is TGTGCCAGCAGTACCGGGACAGGGAGGGAGCAGTACTTC.

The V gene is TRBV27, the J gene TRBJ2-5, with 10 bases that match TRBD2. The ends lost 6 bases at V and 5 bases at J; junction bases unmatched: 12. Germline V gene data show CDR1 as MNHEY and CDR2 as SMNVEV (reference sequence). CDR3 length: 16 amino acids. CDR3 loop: CASSRTSGRVRETQYF. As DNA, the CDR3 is TGTGCCAGCAGCAGGACTAGCGGAAGGGTTCGGGAGACCCAGTACTTC.

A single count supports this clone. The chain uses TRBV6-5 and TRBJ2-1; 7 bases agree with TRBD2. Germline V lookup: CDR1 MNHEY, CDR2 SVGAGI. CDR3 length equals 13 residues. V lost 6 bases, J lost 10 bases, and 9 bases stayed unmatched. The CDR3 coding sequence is TGTGCCAGCAGGTCCCCCGGGACTACCGAGCAGTTCTTC. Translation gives CASRSPGTTEQFF.

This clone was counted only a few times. CDR3 sequence: CASSPWLEGETQYF. The CDR3 region has the DNA TGTGCCAGCAGTCCGTGGCTAGAGGGCGAGACCCAGTACTTC. The chain is built from TRBV6-5 and TRBJ2-5, with a weak D call TRBD2 (5 bases). This CDR3 has 14 residues. Germline V lookup: CDR1 MNHEY, CDR2 SVGAGI. Deletions cut 5 bases from V and 5 bases from J, with 15 bases between.

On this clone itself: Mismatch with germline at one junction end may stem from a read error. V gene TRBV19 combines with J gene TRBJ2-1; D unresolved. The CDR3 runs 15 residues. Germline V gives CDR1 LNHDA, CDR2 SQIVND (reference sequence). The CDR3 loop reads CASSNQVGSYNGQFF. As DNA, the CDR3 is TGTGCCAGTAGTAACCAAGTAGGTAGCTACAATGGGCAGTTCTTC.

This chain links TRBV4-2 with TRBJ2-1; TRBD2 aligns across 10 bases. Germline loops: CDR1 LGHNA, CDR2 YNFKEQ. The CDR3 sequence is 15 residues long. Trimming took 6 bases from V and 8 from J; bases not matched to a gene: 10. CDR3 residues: CASSPSAGGPDEQFF. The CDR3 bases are TGTGCCAGCAGTCCCTCAGCGGGAGGGCCGGATGAGCAGTTCTTC.

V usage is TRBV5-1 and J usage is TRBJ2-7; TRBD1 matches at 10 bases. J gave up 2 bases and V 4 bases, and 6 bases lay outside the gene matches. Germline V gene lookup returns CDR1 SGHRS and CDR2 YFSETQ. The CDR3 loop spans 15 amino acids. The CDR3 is CASSAPGQGTYEQYF. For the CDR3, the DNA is TGCGCCAGCAGCGCTCCGGGACAGGGGACCTACGAGCAGTACTTC.

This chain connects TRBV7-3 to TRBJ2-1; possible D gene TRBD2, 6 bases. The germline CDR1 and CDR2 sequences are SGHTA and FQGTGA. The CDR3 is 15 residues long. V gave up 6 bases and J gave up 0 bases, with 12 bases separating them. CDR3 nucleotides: TGTGCCAGCAGTCCAGGACTAATCTCCTACAATGAGCAGTTCTTC. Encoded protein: CASSPGLISYNEQFF.

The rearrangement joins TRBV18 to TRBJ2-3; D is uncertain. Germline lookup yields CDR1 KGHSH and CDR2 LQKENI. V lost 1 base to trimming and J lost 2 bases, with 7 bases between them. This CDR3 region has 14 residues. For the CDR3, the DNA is TGTGCCAGCTCACCACGCGCGGACACAGATACGCAGTATTTT. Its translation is CASSPRADTDTQYF. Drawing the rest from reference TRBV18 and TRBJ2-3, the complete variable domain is NAGVMQNPRHLVRRRGQEARLRCSPMKGHSHVYWYRQLPEEGLKFMVYLQKENIIDESGMPKERFSAEFPKEGPSILRIQQVVRGDSAAYFCASSPRADTDTQYFGPGTRLTVL.

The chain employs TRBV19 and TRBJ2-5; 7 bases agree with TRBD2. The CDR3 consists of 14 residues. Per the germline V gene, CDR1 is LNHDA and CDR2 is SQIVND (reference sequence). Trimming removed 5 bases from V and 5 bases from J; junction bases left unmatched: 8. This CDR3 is CASSLLGGVETQYF. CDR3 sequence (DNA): TGTGCCAGTAGTCTGCTGGGGGGGGTGGAGACCCAGTACTTC.

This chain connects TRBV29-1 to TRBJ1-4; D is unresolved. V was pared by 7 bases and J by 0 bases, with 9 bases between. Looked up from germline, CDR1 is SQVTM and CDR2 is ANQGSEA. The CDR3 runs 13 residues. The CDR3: CSAAGATNEKLFF. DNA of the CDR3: TGCAGCGCGGCAGGTGCAACTAATGAAAAACTGTTTTTT. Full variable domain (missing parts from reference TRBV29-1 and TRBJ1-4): SAVISQKPSRDICQRGTSLTIQCQVDSQVTMMFWYRQQPGQSLTLIATANQGSEATYESGFVIDKFPISRPNLTFSTLTVSNMSPEDSSIYLCSAAGATNEKLFFGSGTQLSVL.

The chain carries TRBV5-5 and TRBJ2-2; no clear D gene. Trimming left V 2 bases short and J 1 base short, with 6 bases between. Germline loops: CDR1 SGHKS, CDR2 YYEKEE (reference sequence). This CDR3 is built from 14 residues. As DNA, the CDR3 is TGTGCCAGCAGCTTTCAACAGAACACCGGGGAGCTGTTTTTT. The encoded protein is CASSFQQNTGELFF.

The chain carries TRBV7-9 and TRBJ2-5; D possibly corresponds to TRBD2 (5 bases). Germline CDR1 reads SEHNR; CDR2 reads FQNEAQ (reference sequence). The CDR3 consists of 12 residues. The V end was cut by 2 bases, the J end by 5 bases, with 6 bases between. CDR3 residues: CASSLPGETQYF. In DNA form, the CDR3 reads TGTGCCAGCAGCTTACCGGGGGAGACCCAGTACTTC.

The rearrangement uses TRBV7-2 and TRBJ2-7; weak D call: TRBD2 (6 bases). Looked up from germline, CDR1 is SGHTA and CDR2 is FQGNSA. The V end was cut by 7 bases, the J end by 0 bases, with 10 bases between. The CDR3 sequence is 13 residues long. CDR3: CASTGLYSYEQYF. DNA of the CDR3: TGTGCCAGCACGGGACTCTACTCCTACGAGCAGTACTTC.

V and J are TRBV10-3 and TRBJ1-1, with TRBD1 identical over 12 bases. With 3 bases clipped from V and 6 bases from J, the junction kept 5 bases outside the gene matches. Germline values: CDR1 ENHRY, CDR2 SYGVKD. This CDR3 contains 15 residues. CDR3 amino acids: CAISDRDRGPAEAFF. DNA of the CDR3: TGTGCCATCAGTGATAGGGACAGGGGGCCCGCTGAAGCTTTCTTT.

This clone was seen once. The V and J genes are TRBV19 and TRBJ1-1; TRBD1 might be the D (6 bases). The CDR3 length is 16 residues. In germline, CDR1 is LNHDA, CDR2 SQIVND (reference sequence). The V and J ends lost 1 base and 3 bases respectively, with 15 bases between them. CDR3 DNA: TGTGCCAGTAGTATAGTCGGCAGGGGATTGGACACTGAAGCTTTCTTT. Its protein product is CASSIVGRGLDTEAFF.

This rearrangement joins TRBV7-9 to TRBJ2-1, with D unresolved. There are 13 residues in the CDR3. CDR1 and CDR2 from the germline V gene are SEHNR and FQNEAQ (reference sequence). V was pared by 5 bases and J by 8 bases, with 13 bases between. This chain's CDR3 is CASSPAARHEQFF. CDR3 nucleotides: TGTGCCAGCAGCCCCGCCGCGAGGCATGAGCAGTTCTTC.

This chain's CDR3 is CASSLDDLGTGVTGELFF. The CDR3 DNA reads TGTGCCAGCAGCTTGGATGATTTGGGGACAGGGGTCACCGGGGAGCTGTTTTTT. The chain employs TRBV5-5 and TRBJ2-2; 10 positions match TRBD1. Germline V gene sequence: CDR1 SGHKS, CDR2 YYEKEE (reference sequence). The junction had 9 bases not matched to a gene; V was cut back by 0 bases and J by 4 bases. This CDR3 contains 18 residues.

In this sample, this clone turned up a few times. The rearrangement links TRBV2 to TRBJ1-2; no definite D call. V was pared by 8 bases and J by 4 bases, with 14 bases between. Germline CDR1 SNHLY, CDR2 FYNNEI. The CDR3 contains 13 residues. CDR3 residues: CASSYSKVYGYTF. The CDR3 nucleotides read TGTGCCAGCTCGTACAGCAAAGTCTATGGCTACACCTTC.

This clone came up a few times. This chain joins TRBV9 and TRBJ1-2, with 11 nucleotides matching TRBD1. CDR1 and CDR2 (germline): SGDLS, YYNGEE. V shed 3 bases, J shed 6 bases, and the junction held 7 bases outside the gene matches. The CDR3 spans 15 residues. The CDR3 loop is CASSAGTGGRDGYTF. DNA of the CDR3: TGTGCCAGCAGCGCCGGGACAGGGGGGAGAGATGGCTACACCTTC.

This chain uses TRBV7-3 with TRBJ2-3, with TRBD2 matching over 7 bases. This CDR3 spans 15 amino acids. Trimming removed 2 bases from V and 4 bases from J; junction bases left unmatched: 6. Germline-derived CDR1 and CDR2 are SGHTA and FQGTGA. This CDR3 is CASSLGAGRADTQYF. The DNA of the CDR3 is TGTGCCAGCAGCTTAGGTGCAGGGAGGGCAGATACGCAGTATTTT.

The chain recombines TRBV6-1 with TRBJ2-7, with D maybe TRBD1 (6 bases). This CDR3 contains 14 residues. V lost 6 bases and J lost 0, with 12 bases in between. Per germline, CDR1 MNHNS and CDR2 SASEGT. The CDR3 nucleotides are TGTGCCAGCAGGACCGACAGGAGCTCCTACGAGCAGTACTTC. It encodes CASRTDRSSYEQYF.

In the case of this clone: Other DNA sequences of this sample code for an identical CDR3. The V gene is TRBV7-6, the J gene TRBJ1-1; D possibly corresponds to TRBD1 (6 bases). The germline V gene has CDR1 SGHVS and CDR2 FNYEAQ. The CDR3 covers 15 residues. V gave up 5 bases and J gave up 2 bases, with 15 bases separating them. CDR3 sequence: CASSPLAGANTEAFF. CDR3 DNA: TGTGCCAGCAGCCCCTTGGCGGGGGCAAACACTGAAGCTTTCTTT. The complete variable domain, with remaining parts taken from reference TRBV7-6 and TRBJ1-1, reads GAGVSQSPRYKVTKRGQDVALRCDPISGHVSLYWYRQALGQGPEFLTYFNYEAQQDKSGLPNDRFSAERPEGSISTLTIQRTEQRDSAMYRCASSPLAGANTEAFFGQGTRLTVV.

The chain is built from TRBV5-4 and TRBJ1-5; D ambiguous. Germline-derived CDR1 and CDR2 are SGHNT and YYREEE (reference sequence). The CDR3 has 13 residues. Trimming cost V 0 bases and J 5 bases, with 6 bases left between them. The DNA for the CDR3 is TGTGCCAGCAGCTTGGGCACGGATCAGCCCCAGCATTTT. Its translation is CASSLGTDQPQHF.

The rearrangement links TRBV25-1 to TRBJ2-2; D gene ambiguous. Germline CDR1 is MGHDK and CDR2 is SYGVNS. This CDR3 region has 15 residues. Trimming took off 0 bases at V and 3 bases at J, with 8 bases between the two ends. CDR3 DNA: TGTGCCAGCAGTGAATATGCAGACTACACCGGGGAGCTGTTTTTT. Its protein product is CASSEYADYTGELFF.

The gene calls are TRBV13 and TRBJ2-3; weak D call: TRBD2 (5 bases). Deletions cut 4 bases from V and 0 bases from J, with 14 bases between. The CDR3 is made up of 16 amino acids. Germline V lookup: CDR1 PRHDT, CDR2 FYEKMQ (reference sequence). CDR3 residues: CASSSDPGFSTDTQYF. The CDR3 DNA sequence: TGTGCCAGCAGCTCAGACCCGGGGTTTAGCACAGATACGCAGTATTTT.

CDR3 protein: CSVEVVGAPYEQYF. The CDR3 DNA sequence: TGCAGCGTTGAGGTTGTGGGAGCCCCTTACGAGCAGTACTTC. The chain has TRBV29-1 and TRBJ2-7, with TRBD2 as a possible D gene (5 bases). Germline values: CDR1 SQVTM, CDR2 ANQGSEA. This CDR3 comprises 14 residues. Trimming shortened V by 3 bases and J by 4 bases, and 16 bases separated the two germline ends.